Given below is one TCR beta chain in context. Its antigen remains unidentified. No per-base quality is available; no much larger clone lies one base away. A distance of 10 bases separates the germline ends of V and J, which lose 3 bases and 4 bases respectively. The CDR3 covers 13 residues, taking in both the cysteine and the phenylalanine. The CDR3 DNA has 39 bases and is translated from base 1. CDR1 SGDLS and CDR2 YYNGEE were looked up in the germline V gene. One collaborating source in Seattle enrolled patients during active infection and followed them longitudinally through the course of disease. The collaborating institutions used their own protocols to collect whole blood in K2EDTA tubes. For TCRbeta analysis, collaborators shipped samples in one of three forms: frozen whole blood, isolated PBMCs, or DNA extracted from either of those sample types. TCRbeta CDR3 regions were amplified from genomic DNA using the immunoSEQ Assay, a bias-controlled multiplex PCR. On the study's bioinformatics: The number of nucleated cells in each sample was estimated from the amplification of reference gene primers within the assay. To quantify the absolute abundance of each unique TCRbeta CDR3 rearrangement, sequence reads were collapsed and filtered. For each sample, productive Simpson clonality was calculated as the square root of Simpson's diversity index over productive rearrangements. What TCRdb holds here is the immuneACCESS table cut down to in-frame rearrangements. Part of the clones is not present; checked against another copy, under half of the missing clones reflect an unresolved V gene, and the others are unexplained. D and trimming were read from the DNA, whereas the V and J calls and clone size are those reported in that table. A total of more than 200,000 clones appear in this sample, 86% of them only once. In total, the top ten clones hold 11% of the sample.

These data come from a study of blood T cell repertoires in COVID-19 (dated by TCRdb to about 2020). Study-wide context: The collaborator samples originated in the United States, Italy and Spain and spanned the acute and convalescent phases of COVID-19. The material from the prospective study consisted of cDNA or gDNA derived from T cells, B-cell-depleted T cells, or PBMCs. Subjects who had been exposed to COVID-19, were actively infected with it, or had recovered from it provided the deeply sampled blood TCRbeta repertoires that made up the dataset. The repertoires were made available in a free public database intended to serve as a resource for research on the immune response to SARS-CoV-2. Samples came from the ongoing ImmuneRACE study (first 160 participants) plus 1,254 subjects from 6 global collaborators. A de-identified subject ID, COVID-19 status, age in years and sex were almost always included in the sample metadata. Where available, HLA class I and class II types were taken from metadata supplied by the sample provider and were not determined by assay-based typing.

Results the study describes overall, beyond this receptor: Clinical and demographic metadata were provided uncurated, with the amount varying by source and participant.

The chain couples TRBV9 to TRBJ2-5, with the D segment identity uncertain. What was sequenced was peripheral blood. This TCR came from a man aged 50 to 60 with COVID-19, enrolled during active disease. The bases read TGTGCCAGCAGCGCCGAAAGCCCAGAGACCCAGTACTTC. Translated, this is CASSAESPETQYF. Full variable domain (CDR3 extended with the reference TRBV9 and TRBJ2-5 proteins): DSGVTQTPKHLITATGQRVTLRCSPRSGDLSVYWYQQSLDQGLQFLIQYYNGEERAKGNILERFSAQQFPDLHSELNLSSLELGDSALYFCASSAESPETQYFGPGTRLLVL.